The source of this T cell receptor (beta chain) is a study of identical twins. This CDR3 contains 15 residues. J was trimmed by 1 base and V by 3 bases; bases with no gene match: 5. A universal primer binding site was introduced by template switching. The final cDNA contained unique molecular identifiers. MiXCR, run by TCRdb on the 5' RACE reads, gives a single entry per CDR3 protein. Of approximately 530,000 distinct CDR3 sequences listed, about 20% are singletons. These same records also appear under a second study, on yellow fever vaccine responses in identical twins.

The sequence derives from a woman aged 18-29 years in good health. The chain employs TRBV12-3 or TRBV12-4 and TRBJ2-5; 7 nucleotides align to TRBD2. The specimen was CD4+ T cells sorted from blood. Here the CDR3 DNA reads TGTGCCAGCAGTTTCTGGGGGGGGATCCAAGAGACCCAGTACTTC. Residues: CASSFWGGIQETQYF.